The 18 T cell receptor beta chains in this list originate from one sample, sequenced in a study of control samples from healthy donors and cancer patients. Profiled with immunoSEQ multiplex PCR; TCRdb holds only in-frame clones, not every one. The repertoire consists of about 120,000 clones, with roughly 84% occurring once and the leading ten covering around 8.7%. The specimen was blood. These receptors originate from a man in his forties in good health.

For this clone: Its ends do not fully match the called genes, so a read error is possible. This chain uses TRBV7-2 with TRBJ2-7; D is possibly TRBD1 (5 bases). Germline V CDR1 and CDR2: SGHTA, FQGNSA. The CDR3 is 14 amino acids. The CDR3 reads CASSLVSWGYERYF. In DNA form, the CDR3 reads TGTGCCAGCAGCTTAGTGTCTTGGGGCTACGAGCGGTACTTC. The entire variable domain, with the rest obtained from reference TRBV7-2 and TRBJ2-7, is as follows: GAGVSQSPSNKVTEKGKDVELRCDPISGHTALYWYRQSLGQGLEFLIYFQGNSAPDKSGLPSDRFSAERTGGSVSTLTIQRTQQEDSAVYLCASSLVSWGYERYFGPGTRLTVT.

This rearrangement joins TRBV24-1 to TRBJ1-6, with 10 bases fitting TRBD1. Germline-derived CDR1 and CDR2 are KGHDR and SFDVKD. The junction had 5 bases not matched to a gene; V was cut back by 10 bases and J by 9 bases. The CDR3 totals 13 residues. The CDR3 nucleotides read TGTGCCACTGCCGGGACAGGGGTTTCACCCCTCCACTTT. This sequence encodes CATAGTGVSPLHF.

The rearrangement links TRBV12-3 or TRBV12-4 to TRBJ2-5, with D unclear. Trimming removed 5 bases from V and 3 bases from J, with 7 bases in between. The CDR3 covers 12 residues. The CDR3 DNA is TGTGCCAGCAGTCCCAGCAAAGAGACCCAGTACTTC. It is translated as CASSPSKETQYF.

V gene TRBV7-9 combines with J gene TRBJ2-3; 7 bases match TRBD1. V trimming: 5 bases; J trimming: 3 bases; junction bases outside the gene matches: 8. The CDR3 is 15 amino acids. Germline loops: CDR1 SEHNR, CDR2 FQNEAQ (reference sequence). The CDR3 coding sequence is TGTGCCAGCAGCAAGGAACAGGGGCTAACAGATACGCAGTATTTT. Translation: CASSKEQGLTDTQYF.

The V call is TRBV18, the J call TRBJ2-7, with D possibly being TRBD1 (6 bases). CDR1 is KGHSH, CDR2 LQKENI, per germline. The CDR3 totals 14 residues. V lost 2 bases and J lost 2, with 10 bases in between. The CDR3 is CASSPDRPPYEQYF. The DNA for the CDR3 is TGTGCCAGCTCACCAGACAGGCCCCCCTACGAGCAGTACTTC.

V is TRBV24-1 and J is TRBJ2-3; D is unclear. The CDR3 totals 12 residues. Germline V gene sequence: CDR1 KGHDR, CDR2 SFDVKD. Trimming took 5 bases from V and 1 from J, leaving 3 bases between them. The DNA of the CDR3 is TGTGCCACCAGTGTAGGCACAGATACGCAGTATTTT. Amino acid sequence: CATSVGTDTQYF.

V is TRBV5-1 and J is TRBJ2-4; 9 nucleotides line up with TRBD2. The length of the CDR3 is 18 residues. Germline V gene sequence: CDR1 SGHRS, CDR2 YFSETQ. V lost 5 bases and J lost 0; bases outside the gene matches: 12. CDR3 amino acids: CASRRNVSGGLAKNIQYF. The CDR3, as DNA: TGCGCCAGCAGACGTAACGTTAGCGGGGGTTTAGCCAAAAACATTCAGTACTTC. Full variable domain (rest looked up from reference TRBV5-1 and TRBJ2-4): KAGVTQTPRYLIKTRGQQVTLSCSPISGHRSVSWYQQTPGQGLQFLFEYFSETQRNKGNFPGRFSGRQFSNSRSEMNVSTLELGDSALYLCASRRNVSGGLAKNIQYFGAGTRLSVL.

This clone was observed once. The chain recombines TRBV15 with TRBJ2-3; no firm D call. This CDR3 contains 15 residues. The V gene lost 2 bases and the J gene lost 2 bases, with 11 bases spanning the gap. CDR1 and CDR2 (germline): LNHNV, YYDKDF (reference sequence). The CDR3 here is CATSRRVLNTDTQYF. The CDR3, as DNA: TGTGCCACCAGCAGACGGGTGTTAAACACAGATACGCAGTATTTT. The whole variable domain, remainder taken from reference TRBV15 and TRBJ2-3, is DAMVIQNPRYQVTQFGKPVTLSCSQTLNHNVMYWYQQKSSQAPKLLFHYYDKDFNNEADTPDNFQSRRPNTSFCFLDIRSPGLGDTAMYLCATSRRVLNTDTQYFGPGTRLTVL.

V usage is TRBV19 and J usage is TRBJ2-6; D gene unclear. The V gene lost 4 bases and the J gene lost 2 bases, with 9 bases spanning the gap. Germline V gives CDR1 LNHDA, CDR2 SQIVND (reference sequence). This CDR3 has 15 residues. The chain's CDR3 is CASSTDVAGANVLTF. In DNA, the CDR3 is TGTGCCAGTAGTACGGACGTCGCTGGGGCCAACGTCCTGACTTTC.

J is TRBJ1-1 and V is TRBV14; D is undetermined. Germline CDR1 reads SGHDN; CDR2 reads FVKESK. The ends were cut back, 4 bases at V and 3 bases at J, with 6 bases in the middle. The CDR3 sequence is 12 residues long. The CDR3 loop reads CASSRTDTEAFF. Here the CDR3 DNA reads TGTGCCAGCAGCCGTACGGACACTGAAGCTTTCTTT.

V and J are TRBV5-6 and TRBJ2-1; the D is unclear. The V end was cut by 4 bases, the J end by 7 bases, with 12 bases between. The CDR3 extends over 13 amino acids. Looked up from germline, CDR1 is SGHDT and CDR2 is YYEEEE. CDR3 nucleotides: TGTGCCAGCAGCCTGCCTTCAGGTAATGAGCAGTTCTTC. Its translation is CASSLPSGNEQFF.

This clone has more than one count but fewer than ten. The CDR3 loop reads CASSFGPLNTEAFF. The CDR3 region has the DNA TGTGCCAGCAGCTTCGGACCGCTGAACACTGAAGCTTTCTTT. This rearrangement joins TRBV5-8 to TRBJ1-1; D ambiguous. Germline V gives CDR1 SGHTS, CDR2 YDEGEE. This CDR3 has 14 residues. V was cut by 2 bases and J by 0 bases, with 8 bases left in between.

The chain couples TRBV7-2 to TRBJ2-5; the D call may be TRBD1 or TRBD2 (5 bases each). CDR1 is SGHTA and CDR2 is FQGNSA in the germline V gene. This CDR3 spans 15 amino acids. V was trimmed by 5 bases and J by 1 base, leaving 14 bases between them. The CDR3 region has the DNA TGTGCCAGCAGCACAAACCCCGGGACCCAAGAGACCCAGTACTTC. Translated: CASSTNPGTQETQYF.

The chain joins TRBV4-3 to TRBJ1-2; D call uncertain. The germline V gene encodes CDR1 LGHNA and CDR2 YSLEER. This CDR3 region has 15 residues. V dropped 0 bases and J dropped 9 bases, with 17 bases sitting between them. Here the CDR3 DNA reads TGCGCCAGCAGCCAAGAACACCCGATGATGATTAGCTACACCTTC. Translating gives CASSQEHPMMISYTF.

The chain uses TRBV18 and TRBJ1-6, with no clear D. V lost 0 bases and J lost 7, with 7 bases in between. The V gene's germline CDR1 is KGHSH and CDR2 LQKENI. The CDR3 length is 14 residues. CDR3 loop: CASSPPERNSPLHF. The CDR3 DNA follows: TGTGCCAGCTCACCACCGGAAAGGAATTCACCCCTCCACTTT.

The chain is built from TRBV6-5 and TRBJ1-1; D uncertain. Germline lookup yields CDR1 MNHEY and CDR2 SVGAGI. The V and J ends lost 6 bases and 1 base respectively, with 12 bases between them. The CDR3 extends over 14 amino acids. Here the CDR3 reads CASSGRRTNTEAFF. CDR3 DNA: TGTGCCAGCAGCGGTCGCCGGACGAACACTGAAGCTTTCTTT.

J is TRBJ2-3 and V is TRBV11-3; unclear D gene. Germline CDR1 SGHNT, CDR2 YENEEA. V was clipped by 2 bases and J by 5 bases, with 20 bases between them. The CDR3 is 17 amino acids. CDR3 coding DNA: TGTGCCAGCAGCTTATGGAACCCTCCCCACGCCCTAGATACGCAGTATTTT. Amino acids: CASSLWNPPHALDTQYF. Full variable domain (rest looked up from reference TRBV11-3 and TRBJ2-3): EAGVVQSPRYKIIEKKQPVAFWCNPISGHNTLYWYLQNLGQGPELLIRYENEEAVDDSQLPKDRFSAERLKGVDSTLKIQPAELGDSAVYLCASSLWNPPHALDTQYFGPGTRLTVL.

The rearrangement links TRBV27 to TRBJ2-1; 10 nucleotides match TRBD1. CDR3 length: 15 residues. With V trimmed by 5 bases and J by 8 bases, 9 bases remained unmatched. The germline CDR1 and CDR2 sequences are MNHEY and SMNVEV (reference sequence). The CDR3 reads CASSLPGTGEDEQFF. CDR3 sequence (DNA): TGTGCCAGCAGTCTCCCCGGGACAGGGGAGGATGAGCAGTTCTTC.